Shown below are 27 T cell receptor beta chains from a single sample sequenced in a study of Graves' ophthalmopathy and Graves' hyperthyroidism. The sequenced template was RNA, covering the TCR beta CDR3 region. First-round RT-PCR employed HTBI primers, with a second-round multiplex PCR after it. A single record per CDR3 protein comes from TCRdb applying MiXCR to the multiplex PCR reads. Of 300,000 to 400,000 distinct CDR3 sequences in the sample, 15% to 20% were seen once. Sequencing input: peripheral blood. The receptor set was obtained from an adult man with Graves' ophthalmopathy.

This clonotype was recorded many times. The J gene is TRBJ1-3, the V gene TRBV12-3 or TRBV12-4; tentative D call: TRBD1 (5 bases). The CDR3 contains 16 residues. V was clipped by 8 bases and J by 0 bases, with 17 bases between them. Here the CDR3 reads CASRSFLGASGNTIYF. CDR3 coding DNA: TGTGCCAGCCGATCATTCCTTGGGGCCTCTGGAAACACCATATATTTT.

This clonotype was observed at least ten times. The chain has TRBV5-1 and TRBJ2-5; 10 bases map to TRBD2. V lost 5 bases and J lost 4; bases outside the gene matches: 8. The CDR3 has 15 residues. CDR1 is SGHRS and CDR2 is YFSETQ in the germline V gene. This CDR3 is CASRPSSGSGETQYF. CDR3 coding DNA: TGCGCCAGCAGGCCCTCTAGCGGGAGCGGAGAGACCCAGTACTTC.

Concerning this clonotype itself: At one end the junction does not follow the germline gene, possibly because of a read error. V gene TRBV20-1 combines with J gene TRBJ2-7; 12 bases fit TRBD2. This CDR3 is built from 18 residues. The germline V gene has CDR1 DFQATT and CDR2 SNEGSKA (reference sequence). CDR3 coding DNA: TGCAGTGCTAGAGATCCGGCTAGCGGGAGGGGGGTCTCCTACGAGCAGCACTTC. It translates to CSARDPASGRGVSYEQHF.

This clonotype was detected ten times or more. This chain connects TRBV19 to TRBJ2-7, with 7 bases fitting TRBD1. Germline V CDR1 and CDR2: LNHDA, SQIVND (reference sequence). V lost 6 bases to trimming and J lost 0 bases; unmatched junction nucleotides: 11. The CDR3 is made up of 16 amino acids. The chain's CDR3 is CASRRSGTESSYEQYF. The CDR3 DNA sequence: TGTGCCAGTAGACGGTCCGGGACAGAGAGCTCCTACGAGCAGTACTTC. The full variable domain, completed using reference TRBV19 and TRBJ2-7, is DGGITQSPKYLFRKEGQNVTLSCEQNLNHDAMYWYRQDPGQGLRLIYYSQIVNDFQKGDIAEGYSVSREKKESFPLTVTSAQKNPTAFYLCASRRSGTESSYEQYFGPGTRLTVT.

This clonotype occurred many times. The V call is TRBV11-2, the J call TRBJ2-7, with 8 bases matching TRBD2. Germline V gene lookup returns CDR1 SGHAT and CDR2 FQNNGV. The CDR3 totals 14 residues. V lost 1 base, J lost 7 bases, and 6 bases stayed unmatched. CDR3 protein: CASSLAGGPGEQYF. The CDR3 DNA sequence: TGTGCCAGCAGCTTAGCGGGAGGGCCGGGTGAGCAGTACTTC.

Regarding this clonotype: The junction and the germline gene differ at one end; a read error may be behind it. The chain employs TRBV11-2 and TRBJ2-7; D call uncertain. This CDR3 has 11 residues. In germline, CDR1 is SGHAT, CDR2 FQNNGV. CDR3 residues: CAISFGPEQSF. The CDR3 DNA sequence: TGTGCCATCAGCTTTGGCCCGGAGCAGTCCTTC.

At least ten counts were recorded for this clonotype. The chain is built from TRBV19 and TRBJ2-7; 8 bases align to TRBD1. V gave up 4 bases and J gave up 8 bases; unmatched junction bases: 13. There are 15 residues in the CDR3. Germline lookup yields CDR1 LNHDA and CDR2 SQIVND (reference sequence). CDR3 sequence reads: CASSSDRGHSLQQYF. CDR3 sequence (DNA): TGTGCCAGTAGTAGTGACAGGGGACACAGCCTGCAGCAGTACTTC.

This clonotype was recorded many times. This chain links TRBV6-2 or TRBV6-3 with TRBJ2-5; unclear D gene. V gave up 6 bases and J gave up 2 bases, with 4 bases separating them. The V gene's germline CDR1 is MNHEY and CDR2 SVGEGT. This CDR3 has 11 residues. The CDR3 DNA is TGTGCCAGCAGAGGTCAAGAGACCCAGTACTTC. Its translation is CASRGQETQYF.

The chain combines TRBV5-1 with TRBJ2-7; 7 bases map to TRBD1. Germline V gene sequence: CDR1 SGHRS, CDR2 YFSETQ. The CDR3 is 16 residues long. With 0 bases clipped from V and 2 bases from J, the junction kept 8 bases outside the gene matches. CDR3 in DNA: TGCGCCAGCAGCTTGGACCCAGAGACAGGGACCTACGAGCAGTACTTC. As protein: CASSLDPETGTYEQYF.

This clonotype was recorded at least ten times. CDR3 sequence reads: CASSLSGQTNSPLHF. The CDR3 nucleotides are TGTGCCAGCAGCTTATCGGGACAGACCAATTCACCCCTCCACTTT. The V and J genes are TRBV7-3 and TRBJ1-6; 7 bases line up with TRBD1. V lost 2 bases, J lost 7 bases, and 5 bases stayed unmatched. CDR1 is SGHTA, CDR2 FQGTGA, per germline. The CDR3 runs to 15 residues.

A word on this clonotype: A much larger clone sits a single nucleotide away, making a read error possible. V is TRBV20-1 and J is TRBJ2-7; maybe TRBD2 (5 bases). The CDR3 totals 13 residues. Germline CDR1 and CDR2: DFQATT and SNEGSKA (reference sequence). The germline V and J ends were trimmed by 3 bases and 3 bases, with 12 bases remaining between them. CDR3 in amino acids: CSASFIGDYEQYF. The CDR3 DNA follows: TGCAGTGCTAGTTTTATCGGGGACTACGAGCAGTACTTC.

The sample holds many counts of this clonotype. Here the CDR3 reads CATSKTPRGQGWETQYF. CDR3 in DNA: TGTGCCACCAGCAAAACCCCCAGGGGGCAGGGATGGGAGACCCAGTACTTC. The chain links TRBV24-1 to TRBJ2-5; 8 bases match TRBD1. V gave up 7 bases and J gave up 5 bases; unmatched junction bases: 17. This CDR3 has 17 residues. CDR1 KGHDR and CDR2 SFDVKD come from the germline V gene.

V is TRBV4-2 and J is TRBJ2-7; D not certain. V shed 0 bases and J shed 3 bases, with 12 bases lying between them. There are 15 residues in the CDR3. Per germline, CDR1 LGHNA and CDR2 YNFKEQ. The CDR3: CASSQDLYGDYEQYF. In nucleotides, the CDR3 is TGTGCCAGCAGCCAAGATCTTTATGGAGACTACGAGCAGTACTTC.

This clonotype was seen repeatedly, ten times or more. V usage is TRBV7-2 and J usage is TRBJ1-3; tentatively, D is TRBD1 (5 bases). The CDR3 covers 12 residues. In germline, CDR1 is SGHTA, CDR2 FQGNSA. V was pared by 5 bases and J by 8 bases, with 10 bases between. In DNA form, the CDR3 reads TGTGCCAGCAGCGCGACGGGGGACACCATATATTTT. It specifies CASSATGDTIYF.

This clonotype appeared many times. The chain combines TRBV4-3 with TRBJ2-5, with D perhaps TRBD1 or TRBD2 (5 bases each). Germline assignment: CDR1 LGHNA and CDR2 YSLEER. Trimming cost V 1 base and J 4 bases, with 19 bases left between them. The CDR3 sequence is 17 residues long. The CDR3 loop reads CASSQVTGGGGIETQYF. As DNA, the CDR3 is TGCGCCAGCAGCCAAGTCACAGGCGGAGGCGGTATAGAGACCCAGTACTTC.

The table lists this clonotype with many counts. This chain joins TRBV19 and TRBJ2-7, with D uncertain. This CDR3 has 16 amino acids. Trimming stripped 5 bases from V and 5 bases from J, with 22 bases between. Germline V gene lookup returns CDR1 LNHDA and CDR2 SQIVND (reference sequence). DNA for the CDR3: TGTGCCAGTAGTCCGGAACAGACCCTGGCGGCTCACGAGCAGTACTTC. Encoded protein: CASSPEQTLAAHEQYF.

This clonotype has at least ten counts. The rearrangement uses TRBV5-1 and TRBJ1-1; 9 bases line up with TRBD1. CDR3 length: 16 amino acids. Germline-derived CDR1 and CDR2 are SGHRS and YFSETQ. The J segment lost 2 bases and the V segment lost 4 bases, leaving 9 bases of the junction unmatched. The CDR3 nucleotides read TGCGCCAGCAGCCCGGGGGACAGGGCGGGCAACACTGAAGCTTTCTTT. Its translation is CASSPGDRAGNTEAFF.

A remark on this clonotype: One base away lies a much larger clone, so this may be a sequencing read error. The chain recombines TRBV6-9 with TRBJ1-2, with TRBD1 matching 9 bases. This CDR3 is 17 amino acids long. CDR1 MNHGY and CDR2 SVAAGI come from the germline V gene. The CDR3 spells CASSSSPRTGDYYGYIF. CDR3 bases: TGTGCCAGCAGTTCTTCCCCTCGGACAGGGGATTACTATGGCTACATCTTC.

The gene calls are TRBV11-2 and TRBJ1-2, with D maybe TRBD1 (5 bases). Germline values: CDR1 SGHAT, CDR2 FQNNGV. The CDR3 runs 15 residues. V dropped 5 bases and J dropped 0 bases, with 13 bases sitting between them. CDR3 coding DNA: TGTGCCAGCAGCCCCCACAGGTCAGCTAACTATGGCTACACCTTC. Translation gives CASSPHRSANYGYTF.

Ten or more counts support this clonotype. The chain joins TRBV4-2 to TRBJ1-6; D gene uncertain. Trimming left V 0 bases short and J 0 bases short, with 6 bases between. Germline V lookup: CDR1 LGHNA, CDR2 YNFKEQ. There are 16 residues in the CDR3. As DNA, the CDR3 is TGTGCCAGCAGCCAAGAAGTAAGCTCCTATAATTCACCCCTCCACTTT. It specifies CASSQEVSSYNSPLHF.

This clonotype came up many times. The V and J genes are TRBV12-3 or TRBV12-4 and TRBJ2-7; possibly TRBD2 for D (6 bases). This CDR3 spans 15 amino acids. Trimming removed 1 base at V and 7 bases at J, with 17 bases between. CDR3 nucleotide sequence: TGTGCCAGCAGTTTAGTGGGAGGCCCGACCTGGGAGCAGTACTTC. Its protein is CASSLVGGPTWEQYF.

This clonotype was counted many times. The J gene is TRBJ2-2, the V gene TRBV12-5; tentatively, D is TRBD1 (5 bases). V was pared by 2 bases and J by 2 bases, with 9 bases between. This CDR3 has 15 residues. Germline loops: CDR1 LGHNT, CDR2 FRNRAP. CDR3 in DNA: TGTGCTAGTGGTTTGATGACAGATAACACCGGGGAGCTGTTTTTT. It is translated as CASGLMTDNTGELFF. The full variable domain, its missing parts supplied by reference TRBV12-5 and TRBJ2-2, is DARVTQTPRHKVTEMGQEVTMRCQPILGHNTVFWYRQTMMQGLELLAYFRNRAPLDDSGMPKDRFSAEMPDATLATLKIQPSEPRDSAVYFCASGLMTDNTGELFFGEGSRLTVL.

This clonotype was detected ten times or more. The chain links TRBV19 to TRBJ1-6; 9 nucleotides align to TRBD1. Germline lookup yields CDR1 LNHDA and CDR2 SQIVND (reference sequence). J gave up 9 bases and V 5 bases, and 8 bases lay outside the gene matches. CDR3 length: 15 amino acids. CDR3 DNA: TGTGCCAGTAGTTTTACAGGGGGCCCTGGTTCACCCCTCCACTTT. Protein: CASSFTGGPGSPLHF.

The table lists this clonotype with many counts. This chain links TRBV6-5 with TRBJ1-1, with D maybe TRBD1 (6 bases). V was shortened by 6 bases and J by 4 bases, with 18 bases between the two germline ends. CDR3 size: 15 residues. Germline V lookup: CDR1 MNHEY, CDR2 SVGAGI. CDR3 amino acids: CASRAVRGGGTEAFF. As DNA, the CDR3 is TGTGCCAGCAGAGCAGTTAGGGGGGGCGGCACTGAAGCTTTCTTT.

There are many counts of this clonotype. V and J are TRBV5-1 and TRBJ1-2, with D maybe TRBD1 (6 bases). There are 18 residues in the CDR3. Trimming pared 1 base from V and 2 bases from J, leaving 21 bases between. The germline gives CDR1 SGHRS, CDR2 YFSETQ. The CDR3 bases are TGCGCCAGCAGCTTGTTTGGAGGGGGGTCGAGGGTAAACTATGGCTACACCTTC. It yields the protein CASSLFGGGSRVNYGYTF.

Ten or more counts support this clonotype. The chain joins TRBV30 to TRBJ2-2; 11 bases agree with TRBD2. Germline CDR1 GTSNPN, CDR2 SVGIG (reference sequence). Trimming cost V 4 bases and J 4 bases; bases outside gene matches: 8. The CDR3 length is 16 residues. The CDR3 bases are TGTGCCTGGATGGGAACTAGCGGGAGTATCACCGGGGAGCTGTTTTTT. It codes for CAWMGTSGSITGELFF. Supplemented by reference TRBV30 and TRBJ2-2, the full variable domain reads SQTIHQWPATLVQPVGSPLSLECTVEGTSNPNLYWYRQAAGRGLQLLFYSVGIGQISSEVPQNLSASRPQDRQFILSSKKLLLSDSGFYLCAWMGTSGSITGELFFGEGSRLTVL.

This clonotype was seen at least ten times. The genes are TRBV11-2 and TRBJ2-2, with 7 bases lining up with TRBD2. V dropped 1 base and J dropped 7; count of bases not matched to a gene: 6. The CDR3 contains 15 residues. Germline assignment: CDR1 SGHAT and CDR2 FQNNGV. Here the CDR3 reads CASSLVLAAHGELFF. The CDR3 region has the DNA TGTGCCAGCAGCTTAGTCCTAGCGGCTCACGGGGAGCTGTTTTTT.